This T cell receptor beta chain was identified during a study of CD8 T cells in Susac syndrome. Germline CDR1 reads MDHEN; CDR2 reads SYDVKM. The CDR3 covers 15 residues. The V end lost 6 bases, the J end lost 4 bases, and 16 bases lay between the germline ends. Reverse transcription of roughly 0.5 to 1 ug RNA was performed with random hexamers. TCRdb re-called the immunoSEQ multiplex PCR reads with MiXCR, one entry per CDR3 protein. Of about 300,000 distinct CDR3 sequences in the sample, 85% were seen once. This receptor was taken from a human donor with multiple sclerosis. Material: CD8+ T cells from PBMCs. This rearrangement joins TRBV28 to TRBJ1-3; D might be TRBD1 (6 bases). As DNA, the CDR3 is TGTGCCAGCAGGGTGGAGGGGGATTCGGGAAACACCATATATTTT. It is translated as CASRVEGDSGNTIYF.